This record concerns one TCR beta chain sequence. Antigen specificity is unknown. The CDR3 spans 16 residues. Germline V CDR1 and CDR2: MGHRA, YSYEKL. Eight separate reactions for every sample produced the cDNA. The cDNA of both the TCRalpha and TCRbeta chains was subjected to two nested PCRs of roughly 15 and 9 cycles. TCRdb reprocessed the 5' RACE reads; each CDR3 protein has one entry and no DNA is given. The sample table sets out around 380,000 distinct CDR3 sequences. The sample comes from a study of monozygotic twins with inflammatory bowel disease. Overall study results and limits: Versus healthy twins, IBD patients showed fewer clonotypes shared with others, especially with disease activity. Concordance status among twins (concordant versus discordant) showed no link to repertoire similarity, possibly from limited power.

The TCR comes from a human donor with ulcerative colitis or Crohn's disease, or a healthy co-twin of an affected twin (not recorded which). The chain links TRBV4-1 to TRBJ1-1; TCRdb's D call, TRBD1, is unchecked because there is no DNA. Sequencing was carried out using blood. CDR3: CANSLYSQGLITEAFF.